This T cell receptor (beta chain) is from a study of shared clonotypes between healthy human individuals. This clone was found once. TCRdb's table, derived via immunoSEQ multiplex PCR, lists solely in-frame clones and lacks some. The profile shows 2 million to 2.5 million clones, approximately 94% of them singletons. There are 14 residues in the CDR3. The germline gives CDR1 SEHNR, CDR2 FQNEAQ (reference sequence). V gave up 5 bases and J gave up 5 bases, with 16 bases separating them. The rearrangement joins TRBV7-9 to TRBJ2-7; the D call may be TRBD1 or TRBD2 (6 bases each). This receptor was taken from a man between 18 and 29 years old in good health. The sample was naive CD4+ T cells sorted from blood. Subset meaning: CD45RA+ positively selected. CDR3 protein: CASSPWGRDNEQYF. CDR3 nucleotide sequence: TGTGCCAGCAGCCCCTGGGGGCGGGATAACGAGCAGTACTTC.